This is a list of T cell receptor beta chains from one sample in a study of T cells expressing NK-cell markers. TCRdb reprocessed the 5' RACE reads, keeping one entry per CDR3 protein, no DNA. This listing includes fewer than 300,000 distinct CDR3 sequences. Source material: blood T cells: a sorted CD56 or NKG2C T cell subset, CD4+ or CD8+ T cells, or bulk PBMC T cells (not recorded which). The origin of the receptors is a woman between 18 and 70 years old in good health. The CDR3 runs from the conserved cysteine through the conserved F or W.

V	J	CDR3
TRBV7-8	TRBJ1-1	CASSLAHRADTEAFF
TRBV18	TRBJ2-1	CASSPRQGAGTYNEQFF
TRBV20-1	TRBJ2-3	CSATGTYTDTQYF
TRBV11-1	TRBJ1-6	CASSFGYSPLHF
TRBV7-2	TRBJ2-1	CASSLDRLGYNEQFF
TRBV6-5	TRBJ2-5	CASSYGTGVQGGQETQYF
TRBV12-3/TRBV12-4	TRBJ2-3	CATSETGGRTDTQYF
TRBV5-4	TRBJ2-1	CASSLGSSGGSREQFF
TRBV12-3/TRBV12-4	TRBJ1-1	CASSPGEGRVGRGTEAFF
TRBV18	TRBJ2-5	CASSTGMRETQYF
TRBV5-4	TRBJ2-4	CASSLGGLAGVAKNIQYF
TRBV19	TRBJ2-5	CASSILAWETQYF
TRBV10-3	TRBJ1-5	CAISDSPYSNQPQHF
TRBV30	TRBJ1-2	CAWGETGHGYTF
TRBV4-2	TRBJ1-1	CASSHQGGENTEAFF
TRBV3-1	TRBJ2-5	CASSSSETQYF
TRBV4-1	TRBJ2-5	CASSQVPGGVETQYF
TRBV2	TRBJ2-5	CASSRDLQETQYF
TRBV7-2	TRBJ2-5	CASSLGATIQETQYF
TRBV12-3/TRBV12-4	TRBJ2-2	CASRERGTGELFF
TRBV6-5	TRBJ2-1	CASSYGPKQYEQFF
TRBV19	TRBJ2-3	CASSSVVPGGTDTQYF
TRBV12-3/TRBV12-4	TRBJ2-5	CASSPRAAGQETQYF
TRBV7-7	TRBJ1-5	CASSLAQGQPQHF
TRBV6-2/TRBV6-3	TRBJ2-7	CASSYTKSYEQYF
TRBV9	TRBJ2-2	CASSVVGGGNGELFF
TRBV12-3/TRBV12-4	TRBJ1-3	CASSRQFGNTIYF
TRBV20-1	TRBJ2-1	CSARDGRVDEQFF
TRBV6-2/TRBV6-3	TRBJ2-4	CASSQGTVQYF
TRBV7-2	TRBJ2-3	CASSVSGAKTDTQYF
TRBV5-1	TRBJ1-1	CASSLAAGEFGTEAFF
TRBV11-1	TRBJ2-3	CASSSLGGTSGTLSTDTQYF
TRBV11-1	TRBJ2-5	CASSPSGTGEETQYF
TRBV20-1	TRBJ2-1	CSASTSRGGYDEQFF
TRBV29-1	TRBJ1-2	CSVERMRYGYTF
TRBV5-1	TRBJ2-1	CASSLASRNEQFF
TRBV6-1	TRBJ2-5	CASGRAVGGETQYF
TRBV30	TRBJ2-3	CAWSVRRGRDTQYF
TRBV4-3	TRBJ1-4	CASSLGTELNEKLFF
TRBV11-2	TRBJ2-5	CASSPGRSQETQYF
TRBV9	TRBJ2-3	CASSAGTGSGIADTQYF
TRBV11-2	TRBJ2-1	CASSARGPSSSYNEQFF
TRBV12-3/TRBV12-4	TRBJ2-5	CASRWAGETQYF
TRBV18	TRBJ1-3	CASSPPARSGNTIYF
TRBV7-9	TRBJ1-1	CASSPPRTGHTEAFF
TRBV5-6	TRBJ2-3	CASRRVTLGTDTQYF
TRBV11-2	TRBJ2-5	CASSLRGGRAKETQYF
TRBV7-2	TRBJ2-5	CASSFQANTGETQYF
TRBV7-9	TRBJ1-2	CASSSTGDRYTF
TRBV21-1	TRBJ1-5	CASSKVGQGYNQPQHF
TRBV20-1	TRBJ1-1	CSAPRQNTEAFF
TRBV5-1	TRBJ2-7	CASSFAGDSYEQYF
TRBV20-1	TRBJ2-7	CSATETGWGEQYF
TRBV6-5	TRBJ1-1	CASSYEGAGTEAFF
TRBV7-2	TRBJ2-7	CASSSRTGISYEQYF
TRBV6-4	TRBJ1-1	CASSLIPGGGTEAFF
TRBV4-2	TRBJ1-2	CASSQPMGRNDYGYTF
TRBV12-3/TRBV12-4	TRBJ1-6	CASSLRGDHSPLHF
TRBV12-3/TRBV12-4	TRBJ1-1	CASRRDRSEAFF
TRBV7-2	TRBJ2-4	CASSLIGFRNIQYF